This entry features one TCR beta chain sequence. Which antigen it targets is not known. No qualities accompany the bases; no much larger clone lies one base away. Other nucleotide sequences from this sample produce the same CDR3. The record originates from a study of blood T cell repertoires in COVID-19 (dated by TCRdb to 2018 to 2020). About the investigation overall: Samples from collaborators originated in the United States, Italy and Spain and spanned both the acute and convalescent phases of COVID-19. The material from the prospective study consisted of cDNA or gDNA derived from T cells, B-cell-depleted T cells, or PBMCs. The dataset comprised deeply sampled blood TCRbeta repertoires from subjects exposed to, actively infected with, or recovered from COVID-19. The repertoires were released in a freely available public database meant as a resource for research on the immune response to SARS-CoV-2. Samples came from the ongoing ImmuneRACE study (first 160 participants) plus 1,254 subjects from 6 global collaborators. The sample metadata nearly always contained a de-identified subject ID, COVID-19 status, age in years and sex. Where available, HLA class I and class II types were obtained from metadata supplied by the sample provider rather than from assay-based typing. What the authors observed across the whole study: The amount of clinical and demographic metadata varied by source and participant and was provided uncurated.

TCRbeta CDR3 regions were amplified from genomic DNA by means of the immunoSEQ Assay, a bias-controlled multiplex PCR. Per the authors' processing: The number of nucleated cells in each sample was estimated by amplification of reference gene primers within the assay. To quantify the absolute abundance of each unique TCRbeta CDR3 rearrangement, sequence reads were collapsed and filtered. Productive Simpson clonality was computed per sample as the square root of Simpson's diversity index over productive rearrangements. TCRdb provides this immuneACCESS table in a form limited to in-frame rearrangements. Some clones are lacking; in checked studies, under half of them reflect an unresolved V gene, and why the rest are absent is not known. Clone size and the V and J calls come from that table; the DNA yielded D and trimming. The sample contains under 300,000 clones, 80% to 85% of them found a single time. The ten largest make up about 3.2% of the sample.

Whole blood was collected in K2EDTA tubes by collaborating institutions according to the institutions' own protocols. For TCRbeta analysis, collaborators shipped samples as frozen whole blood, isolated PBMCs, or DNA extracted from either of those sample types. From cysteine to phenylalanine, the CDR3 is 14 amino acids long. Just CDR3 DNA is preserved here, 42 bases in frame from base 1. The V end loses 1 base and the J end loses 0 bases, and a stretch of 6 bases separates them. CDR1 is given as SGHTA and CDR2 as FQGNSA, both from the germline V gene. The chain is made from TRBV7-2 and TRBJ2-5; no D gene is confidently identified. The sequenced sample consisted of peripheral blood. The sequence was obtained from a woman aged 18-29 years with acute or convalescent COVID-19. The bases read TGTGCCAGCAGCTTAGATTACTACCAAGAGACCCAGTACTTC. The encoded protein is CASSLDYYQETQYF.